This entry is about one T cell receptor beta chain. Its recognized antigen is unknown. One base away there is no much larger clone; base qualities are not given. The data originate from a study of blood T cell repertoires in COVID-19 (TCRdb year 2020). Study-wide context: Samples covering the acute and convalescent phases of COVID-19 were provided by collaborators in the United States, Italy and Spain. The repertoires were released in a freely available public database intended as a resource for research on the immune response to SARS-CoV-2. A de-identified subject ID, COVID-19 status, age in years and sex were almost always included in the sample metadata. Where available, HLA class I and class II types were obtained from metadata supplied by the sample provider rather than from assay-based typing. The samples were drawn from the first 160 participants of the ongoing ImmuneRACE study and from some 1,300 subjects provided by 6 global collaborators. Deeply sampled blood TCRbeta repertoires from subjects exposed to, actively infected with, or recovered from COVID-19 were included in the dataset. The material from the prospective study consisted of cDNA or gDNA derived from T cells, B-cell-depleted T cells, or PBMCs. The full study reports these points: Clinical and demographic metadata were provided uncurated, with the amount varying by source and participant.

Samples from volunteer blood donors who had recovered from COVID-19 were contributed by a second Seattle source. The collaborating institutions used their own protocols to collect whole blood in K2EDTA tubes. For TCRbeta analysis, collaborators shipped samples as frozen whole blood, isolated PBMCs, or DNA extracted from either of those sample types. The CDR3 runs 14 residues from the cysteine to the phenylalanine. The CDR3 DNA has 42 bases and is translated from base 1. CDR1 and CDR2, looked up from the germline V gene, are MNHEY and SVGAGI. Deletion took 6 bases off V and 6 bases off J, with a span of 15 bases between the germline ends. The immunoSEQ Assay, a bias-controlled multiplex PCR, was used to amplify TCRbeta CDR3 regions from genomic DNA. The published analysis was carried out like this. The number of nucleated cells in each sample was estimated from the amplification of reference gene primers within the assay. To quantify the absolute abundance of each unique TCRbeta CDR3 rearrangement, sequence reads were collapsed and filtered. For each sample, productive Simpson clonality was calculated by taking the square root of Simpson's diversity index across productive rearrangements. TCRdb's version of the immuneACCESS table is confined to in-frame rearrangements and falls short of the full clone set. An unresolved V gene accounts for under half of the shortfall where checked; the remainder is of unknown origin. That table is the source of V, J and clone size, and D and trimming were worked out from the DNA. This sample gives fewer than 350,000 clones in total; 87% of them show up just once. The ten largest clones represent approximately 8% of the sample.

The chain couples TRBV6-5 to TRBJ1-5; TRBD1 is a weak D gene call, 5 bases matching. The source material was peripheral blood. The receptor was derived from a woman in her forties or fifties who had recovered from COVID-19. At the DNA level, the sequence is TGTGCCAGCAGCGCAGGGAGGTCGGGTCAGCCCCAGCATTTT. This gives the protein CASSAGRSGQPQHF.